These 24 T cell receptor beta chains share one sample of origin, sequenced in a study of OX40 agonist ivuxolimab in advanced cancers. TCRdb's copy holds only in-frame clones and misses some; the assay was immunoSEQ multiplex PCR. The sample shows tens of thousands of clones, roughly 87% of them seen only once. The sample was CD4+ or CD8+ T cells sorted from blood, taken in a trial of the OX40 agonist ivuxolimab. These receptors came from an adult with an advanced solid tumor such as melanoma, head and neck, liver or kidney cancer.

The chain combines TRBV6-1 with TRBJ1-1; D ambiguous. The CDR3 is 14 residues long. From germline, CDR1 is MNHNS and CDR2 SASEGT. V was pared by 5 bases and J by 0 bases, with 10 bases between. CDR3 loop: CASSSLGMNTEAFF. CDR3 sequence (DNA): TGTGCCAGCAGTTCCCTGGGGATGAACACTGAAGCTTTCTTT.

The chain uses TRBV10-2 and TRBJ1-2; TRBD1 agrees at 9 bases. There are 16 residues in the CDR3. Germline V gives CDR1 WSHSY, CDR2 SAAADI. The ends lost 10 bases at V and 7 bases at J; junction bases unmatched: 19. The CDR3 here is CATRKTPDRGTSGYTF. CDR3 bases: TGCGCCACTCGGAAAACGCCGGACAGGGGAACGAGTGGCTACACCTTC.

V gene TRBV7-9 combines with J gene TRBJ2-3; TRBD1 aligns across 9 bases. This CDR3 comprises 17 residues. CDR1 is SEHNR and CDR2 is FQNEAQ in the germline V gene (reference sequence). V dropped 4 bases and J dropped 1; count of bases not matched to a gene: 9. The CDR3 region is CASSSVRGQGRTDTQYF. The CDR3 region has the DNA TGTGCCAGCAGCTCAGTCCGGGGACAGGGCCGCACAGATACGCAGTATTTT.

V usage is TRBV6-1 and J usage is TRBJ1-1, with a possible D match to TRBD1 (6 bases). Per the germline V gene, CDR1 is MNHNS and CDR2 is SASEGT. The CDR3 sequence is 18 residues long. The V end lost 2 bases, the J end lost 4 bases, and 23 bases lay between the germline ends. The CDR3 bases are TGTGCCAGCAGTGAACGGTTAACCGGGACAAGTCTTCTCACTGAAGCTTTCTTT. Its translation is CASSERLTGTSLLTEAFF.

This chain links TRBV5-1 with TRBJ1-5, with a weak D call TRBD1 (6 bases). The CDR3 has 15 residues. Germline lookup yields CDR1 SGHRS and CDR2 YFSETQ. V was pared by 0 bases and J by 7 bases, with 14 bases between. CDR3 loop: CASSLAAGEGQPQHF. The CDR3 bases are TGCGCCAGCAGCTTGGCCGCAGGGGAAGGGCAGCCCCAGCATTTT.

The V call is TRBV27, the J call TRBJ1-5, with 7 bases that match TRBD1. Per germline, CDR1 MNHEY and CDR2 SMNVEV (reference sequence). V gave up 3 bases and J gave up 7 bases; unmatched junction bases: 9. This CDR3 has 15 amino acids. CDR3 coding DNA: TGTGCCAGCAGTTTGGTAGGGGGCATGGGGCAGCCCCAGCATTTT. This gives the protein CASSLVGGMGQPQHF.

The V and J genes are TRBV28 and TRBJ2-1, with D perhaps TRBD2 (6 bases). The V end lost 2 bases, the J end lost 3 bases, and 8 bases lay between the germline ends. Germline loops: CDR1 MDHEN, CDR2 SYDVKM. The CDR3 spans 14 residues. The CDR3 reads CASSLRGNYNEQFF. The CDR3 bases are TGTGCCAGCAGTTTACGGGGGAACTACAATGAGCAGTTCTTC.

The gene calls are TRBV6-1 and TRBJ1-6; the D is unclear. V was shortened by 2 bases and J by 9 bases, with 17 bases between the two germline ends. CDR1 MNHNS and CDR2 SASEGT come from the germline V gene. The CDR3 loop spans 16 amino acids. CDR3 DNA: TGTGCCAGCAGTGAATTAGGTGGGCCCTGGGTTTCACCCCTCCACTTT. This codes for CASSELGGPWVSPLHF.

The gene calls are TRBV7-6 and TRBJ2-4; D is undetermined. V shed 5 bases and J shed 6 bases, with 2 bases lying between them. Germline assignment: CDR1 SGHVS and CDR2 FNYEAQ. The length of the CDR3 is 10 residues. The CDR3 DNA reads TGTGCCAGCAGCGGAAACATTCAGTACTTC. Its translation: CASSGNIQYF.

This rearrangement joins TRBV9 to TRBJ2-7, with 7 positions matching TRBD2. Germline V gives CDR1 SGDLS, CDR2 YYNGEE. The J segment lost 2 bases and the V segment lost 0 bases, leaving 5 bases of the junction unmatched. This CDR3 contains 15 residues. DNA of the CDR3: TGTGCCAGCAGCGTAGATTCGGGGGGAACCTACGAGCAGTACTTC. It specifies CASSVDSGGTYEQYF.

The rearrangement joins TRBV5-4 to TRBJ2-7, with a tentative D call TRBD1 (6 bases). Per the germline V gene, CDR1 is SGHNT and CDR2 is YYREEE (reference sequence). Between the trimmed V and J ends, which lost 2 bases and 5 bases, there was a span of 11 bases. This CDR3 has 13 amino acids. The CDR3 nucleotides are TGTGCCAGCAGCTTACAGGGCGCCGACGAGCAGTACTTC. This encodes CASSLQGADEQYF.

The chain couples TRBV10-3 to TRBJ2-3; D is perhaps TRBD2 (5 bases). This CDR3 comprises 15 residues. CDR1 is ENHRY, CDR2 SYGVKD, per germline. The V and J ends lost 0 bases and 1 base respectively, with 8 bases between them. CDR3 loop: CAISESEARTDTQYF. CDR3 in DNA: TGTGCCATCAGTGAGTCGGAGGCCCGCACAGATACGCAGTATTTT.

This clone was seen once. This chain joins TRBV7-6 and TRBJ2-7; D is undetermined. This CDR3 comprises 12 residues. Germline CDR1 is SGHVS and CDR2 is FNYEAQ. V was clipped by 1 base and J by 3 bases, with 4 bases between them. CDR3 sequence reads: CASSLDNYEQYF. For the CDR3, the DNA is TGTGCCAGCAGCTTAGACAACTACGAGCAGTACTTC. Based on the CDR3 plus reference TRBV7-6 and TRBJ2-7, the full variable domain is GAGVSQSPRYKVTKRGQDVALRCDPISGHVSLYWYRQALGQGPEFLTYFNYEAQQDKSGLPNDRFSAERPEGSISTLTIQRTEQRDSAMYRCASSLDNYEQYFGPGTRLTVT.

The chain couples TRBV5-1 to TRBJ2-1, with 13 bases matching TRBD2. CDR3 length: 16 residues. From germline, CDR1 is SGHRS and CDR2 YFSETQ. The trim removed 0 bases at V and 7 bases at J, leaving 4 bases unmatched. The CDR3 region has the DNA TGCGCCAGCAGCTTGGCAGGGACTAGCGGGACAAATGAGCAGTTCTTC. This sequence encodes CASSLAGTSGTNEQFF.

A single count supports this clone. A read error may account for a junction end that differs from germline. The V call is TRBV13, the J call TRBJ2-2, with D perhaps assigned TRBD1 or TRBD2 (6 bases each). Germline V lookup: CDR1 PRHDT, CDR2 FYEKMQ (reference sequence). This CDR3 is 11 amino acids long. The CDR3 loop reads CASSDGGTQSF. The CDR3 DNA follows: TGTGCCAGCAGTGATGGGGGGACACAATCCTTT.

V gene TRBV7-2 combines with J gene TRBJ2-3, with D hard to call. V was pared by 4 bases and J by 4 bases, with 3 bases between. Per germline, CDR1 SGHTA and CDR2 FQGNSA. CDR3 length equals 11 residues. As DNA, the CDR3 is TGTGCCAGCAGCTGGTCAGATACGCAGTATTTT. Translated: CASSWSDTQYF. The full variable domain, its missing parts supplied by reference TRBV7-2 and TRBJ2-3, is GAGVSQSPSNKVTEKGKDVELRCDPISGHTALYWYRQSLGQGLEFLIYFQGNSAPDKSGLPSDRFSAERTGGSVSTLTIQRTQQEDSAVYLCASSWSDTQYFGPGTRLTVL.

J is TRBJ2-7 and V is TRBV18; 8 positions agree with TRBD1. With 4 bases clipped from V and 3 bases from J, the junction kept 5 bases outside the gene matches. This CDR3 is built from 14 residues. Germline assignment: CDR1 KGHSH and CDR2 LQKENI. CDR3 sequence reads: CASSLTDRDYEQYF. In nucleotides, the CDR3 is TGTGCCAGCTCACTTACGGACAGGGACTACGAGCAGTACTTC.

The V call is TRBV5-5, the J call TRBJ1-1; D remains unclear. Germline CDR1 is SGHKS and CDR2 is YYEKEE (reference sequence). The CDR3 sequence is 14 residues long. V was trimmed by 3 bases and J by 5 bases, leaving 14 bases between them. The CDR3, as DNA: TGTGCCAGCAGCTCCGGCGGTTACAAGACTGAAGCTTTCTTT. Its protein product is CASSSGGYKTEAFF.

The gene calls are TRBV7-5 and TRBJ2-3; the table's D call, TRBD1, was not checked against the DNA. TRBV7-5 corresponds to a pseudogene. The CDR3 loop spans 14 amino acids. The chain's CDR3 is CVRSLKGSTDTQYF. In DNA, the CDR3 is TGTGTCAGAAGCTTAAAGGGGTCCACAGATACGCAGTATTTT.

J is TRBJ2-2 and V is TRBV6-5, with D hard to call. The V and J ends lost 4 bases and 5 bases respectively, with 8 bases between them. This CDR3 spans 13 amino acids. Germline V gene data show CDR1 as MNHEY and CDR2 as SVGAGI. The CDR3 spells CASSSDKTGELFF. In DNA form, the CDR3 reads TGTGCCAGCAGTTCCGACAAAACCGGGGAGCTGTTTTTT.

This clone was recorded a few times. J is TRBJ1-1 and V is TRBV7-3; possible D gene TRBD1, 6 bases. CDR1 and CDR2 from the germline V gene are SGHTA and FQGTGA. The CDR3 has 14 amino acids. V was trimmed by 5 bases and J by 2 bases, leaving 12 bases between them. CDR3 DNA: TGTGCCAGCAGCCCATACAGGGATAACACTGAAGCTTTCTTT. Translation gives CASSPYRDNTEAFF.

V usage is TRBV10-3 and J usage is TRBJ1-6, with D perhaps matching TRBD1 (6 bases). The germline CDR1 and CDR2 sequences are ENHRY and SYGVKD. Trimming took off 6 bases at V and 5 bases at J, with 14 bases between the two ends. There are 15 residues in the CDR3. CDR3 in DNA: TGTGCCATCAGGCGGACAGACCGTAATAATTCACCCCTCCACTTT. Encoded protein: CAIRRTDRNNSPLHF.

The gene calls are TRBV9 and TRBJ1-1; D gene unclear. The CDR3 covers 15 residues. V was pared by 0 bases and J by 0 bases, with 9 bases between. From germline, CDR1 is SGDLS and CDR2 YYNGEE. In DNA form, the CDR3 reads TGTGCCAGCAGCGTAGGCCCCTCCATGAACACTGAAGCTTTCTTT. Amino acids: CASSVGPSMNTEAFF.

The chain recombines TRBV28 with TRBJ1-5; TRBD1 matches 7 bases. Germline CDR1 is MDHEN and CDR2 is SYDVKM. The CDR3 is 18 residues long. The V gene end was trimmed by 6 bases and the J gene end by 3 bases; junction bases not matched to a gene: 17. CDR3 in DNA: TGTGCCAGCAGGGGACAGAACCAAGCAATGATCCTCAATCAGCCCCAGCATTTT. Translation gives CASRGQNQAMILNQPQHF.